These T cell receptor beta chains were read from a single sample in a study of CD8+ T cells in alopecia areata. The protocol was immunoSEQ multiplex PCR, while the TCRdb copy is restricted to in-frame clones and leaves out a portion. The sample carries 35,000 to 45,000 clones, approximately 92% recorded once. Sequences were derived from CD8+ T cells sorted from blood, sampled at week 24, from a patient treated with tofacitinib. All receptors derive from a human donor with alopecia areata. The CDR3 runs from the conserved cysteine through the conserved F or W. A D gene is named only where the DNA matches it firmly.

j_gene,v_gene,d_gene,CDR3nt,CDR3aa
TRBJ2-5,TRBV6-5,-,TGTGCCAGCAGTTACTCGATCCTCGACATAACAGAGACCCAGTACTTC,CASSYSILDITETQYF
TRBJ1-5,TRBV11-2,-,TGTGCCAGCAGCTTAGCGGGGAGCAATCAGCCCCAGCATTTT,CASSLAGSNQPQHF
TRBJ2-7,TRBV7-2,TRBD1,TGTGCCAGCAGCCCAGGGGGCTACTCCTACGAGCAGTACTTC,CASSPGGYSYEQYF
TRBJ2-3,TRBV7-9,TRBD2,TGTGCCAGCAGCTTAGCTAGCGGGGGGACGGAAGATACGCAGTATTTT,CASSLASGGTEDTQYF
TRBJ2-1,TRBV2,TRBD1,TGTGCCAGCAGTCGACTCGACCCTAGACAGGGGGCGTGGAATGAGCAGTTCTTC,CASSRLDPRQGAWNEQFF
TRBJ2-5,TRBV7-6,TRBD2,TGTGCCAGCAGCTTAGCCCCCATAGCGGGGGTGCATCAAGAGACCCAGTACTTC,CASSLAPIAGVHQETQYF
TRBJ2-1,TRBV7-9,TRBD2,TGTGCCAGCAGCTTAACGGGGGGGCACAATGAGCAGTTCTTC,CASSLTGGHNEQFF
TRBJ2-1,TRBV29-1,-,TGCAGCGTTGTATTACCGGGACGGCCTAGCAGTGAGCAGTTCTTC,CSVVLPGRPSSEQFF
TRBJ2-7,TRBV29-1,-,TGCAGCGTTGAAGAAACAGGAGCCTGGCGCGAGCAGTACTTC,CSVEETGAWREQYF
TRBJ2-7,TRBV7-2,-,TGTGCCAGCAGCTTAGAAGCAACCAAAGGCGAGCAGTACTTC,CASSLEATKGEQYF
TRBJ2-1,TRBV29-1,-,TGCAGCGTTGCAAAGGATGACCTAACCTACAATGAGCAGTTCTTC,CSVAKDDLTYNEQFF
TRBJ1-1,TRBV30,-,TGTGCCTGGAGCGTTCCCCACTCTGCTTGGAACACTGAAGCTTTCTTT,CAWSVPHSAWNTEAFF
TRBJ1-4,TRBV13,-,TGTGCCAGCAGCCCCACCATCTCTGAGGGAACTAATGAAAAACTGTTTTTT,CASSPTISEGTNEKLFF
TRBJ2-1,TRBV30,-,TGTGCCTGGGAACCCCCGTGGACACCTGACAATGAGCAGTTCTTC,CAWEPPWTPDNEQFF